The subject of this entry is one T cell receptor beta chain. The target antigen is unknown. The sample originates from a study of cytomegalovirus exposure and HLA in healthy donors. Study results and caveats: Both high specificity and high sensitivity reportedly marked the classifier's diagnosis of cytomegalovirus status. As a later analysis revealed, most CMV-associated TCR beta chains appeared HLA-restricted.

V was shortened by 2 bases and J by 9 bases, with 19 bases between the two germline ends. The CDR3 length is 16 residues. Germline CDR1 and CDR2: WSHSY and SAAADI. Amplification used 60 Vbeta primers and 13 Jbeta primers. Data came from immunoSEQ multiplex PCR; TCRdb stores just in-frame clones and leaves some out. Of about 160,000 clones listed, about 85% are singletons. The sequencing input was PBMCs. The genes are TRBV10-2 and TRBJ2-2, with TRBD2 as a possible D gene (6 bases). This sequence originates from a boy aged 2 to 10 in good health and CMV-seronegative. CDR3 loop: CASSEPTGVGGRELFF. The CDR3 coding sequence is TGCGCCAGCAGTGAGCCAACCGGGGTGGGGGGACGGGAGCTGTTTTTT.